The 26 T cell receptor beta chains below all came from one sample that was sequenced in a study of Ad26.COV2.S vaccination and SARS-CoV-2 variants. The treatment is: 15 to 20 received Ad26.COV2.S at low or high dose, single or two shots; 5 received placebo; per-sample allocation not given. Specimens were obtained on day 63 following the first vaccine or placebo injection. Sequenced by immunoSEQ multiplex PCR; TCRdb stores in-frame clones only, minus some. The sample shows 250,000 to 300,000 clones, about 87% of them seen only once. The material sequenced was peripheral blood, taken in a trial of Ad26.COV2.S vaccine versus placebo. The receptors stem from a person aged 18-65 years who received the Ad26.COV2.S COVID-19 vaccine or a placebo.

This chain uses TRBV3-1 (or the pseudogene TRBV3-2) with TRBJ2-2, with D maybe TRBD2 (5 bases). Trimming shortened V by 4 bases and J by 4 bases, and 13 bases separated the two germline ends. The CDR3 is 15 amino acids. Per germline, CDR1 LGHDT and CDR2 YNNKEL (reference sequence). CDR3 protein: CASSPSLAGTGELFF. The CDR3 DNA reads TGTGCCAGCAGCCCGTCTCTCGCGGGCACCGGGGAGCTGTTTTTT.

This rearrangement joins TRBV30 to TRBJ1-4; tentatively, D is TRBD1 (5 bases). V was trimmed by 2 bases and J by 7 bases, leaving 14 bases between them. The CDR3 loop spans 14 amino acids. Germline CDR1 and CDR2: GTSNPN and SVGIG (reference sequence). CDR3 sequence reads: CAWSRDGLSEKLFF. The CDR3 DNA reads TGTGCCTGGAGTAGGGACGGACTATCTGAAAAACTGTTTTTT.

This clone showed up just once. J is TRBJ2-7 and V is TRBV10-3; 8 bases line up with TRBD1. Germline CDR1 is ENHRY and CDR2 is SYGVKD. This CDR3 contains 12 residues. V shed 10 bases and J 2 bases; nucleotides not matched to a gene: 4. DNA for the CDR3: TGTGCCACGTCGACAGGGGCCTACGAGCAGTACTTC. It translates to CATSTGAYEQYF.

This chain joins TRBV7-9 and TRBJ2-4, with D perhaps assigned TRBD1 or TRBD2 (5 bases each). The CDR3 is 13 amino acids. Per the germline V gene, CDR1 is SEHNR and CDR2 is FQNEAQ (reference sequence). V was pared by 5 bases and J by 7 bases, with 12 bases between. The CDR3 DNA follows: TGTGCCAGCAGCCCCGGGGCCGGGAACATTCAGTACTTC. Amino acid sequence: CASSPGAGNIQYF. Full variable domain (outside the CDR3, taken from reference TRBV7-9 and TRBJ2-4): DTGVSQNPRHKITKRGQNVTFRCDPISEHNRLYWYRQTLGQGPEFLTYFQNEAQLEKSRLLSDRFSAERPKGSFSTLEIQRTEQGDSAMYLCASSPGAGNIQYFGAGTRLSVL.

The chain couples TRBV7-3 to TRBJ1-2; 7 positions match TRBD1. CDR3 size: 13 residues. V dropped 5 bases and J dropped 2; count of bases not matched to a gene: 2. CDR1 and CDR2 from the germline V gene are SGHTA and FQGTGA. In DNA, the CDR3 is TGTGCCAGCAGCAGGGGACAGAACTATGGCTACACCTTC. This translates into CASSRGQNYGYTF. Full variable domain (remainder filled in from reference TRBV7-3 and TRBJ1-2): GAGVSQTPSNKVTEKGKYVELRCDPISGHTALYWYRQSLGQGPEFLIYFQGTGAADDSGLPNDRFFAVRPEGSVSTLKIQRTERGDSAVYLCASSRGQNYGYTFGSGTRLTVV.

The V call is TRBV6-5, the J call TRBJ2-7, with 7 bases lining up with TRBD2. Germline V CDR1 and CDR2: MNHEY, SVGAGI. V gave up 6 bases and J gave up 2 bases; unmatched junction bases: 7. The CDR3 spans 14 residues. CDR3 DNA: TGTGCCAGCAGCGCGAGCGGGGTTCCCTACGAGCAGTACTTC. Translating gives CASSASGVPYEQYF.

The rearrangement links TRBV2 to TRBJ1-1; 8 bases map to TRBD1. The CDR3 is 15 amino acids. Germline CDR1 and CDR2: SNHLY and FYNNEI. After removal of 0 bases from V and 5 bases from J, the junction contained 5 bases not matched to a gene. CDR3 nucleotide sequence: TGTGCCAGCAGTGAAGCGGACAGGGCAGAAACTGAAGCTTTCTTT. The encoded protein is CASSEADRAETEAFF. Full variable domain (rest looked up from reference TRBV2 and TRBJ1-1): EPEVTQTPSHQVTQMGQEVILRCVPISNHLYFYWYRQILGQKVEFLVSFYNNEISEKSEIFDDQFSVERPDGSNFTLKIRSTKLEDSAMYFCASSEADRAETEAFFGQGTRLTVV.

The count of this clone is one. The gene calls are TRBV5-4 and TRBJ2-7; D is ambiguous. From germline, CDR1 is SGHNT and CDR2 YYREEE (reference sequence). CDR3 length: 11 amino acids. V lost 2 bases, J lost 7 bases, and 7 bases lay in between. For the CDR3, the DNA is TGTGCCAGCAGCTTCAACCGGGAGCAGTACTTC. This encodes CASSFNREQYF.

J is TRBJ1-1 and V is TRBV5-1; D is uncertain. Germline values: CDR1 SGHRS, CDR2 YFSETQ. V was cut by 0 bases and J by 5 bases, with 8 bases left in between. The CDR3 is 13 amino acids. The CDR3 nucleotides are TGCGCCAGCAGCTTGGATCTGCTGACTGAAGCTTTCTTT. It is translated as CASSLDLLTEAFF.

The chain joins TRBV5-5 to TRBJ1-1; the match to TRBD1 covers 7 bases. The CDR3 sequence is 16 residues long. The germline V gene encodes CDR1 SGHKS and CDR2 YYEKEE (reference sequence). V was clipped by 0 bases and J by 5 bases; unmatched bases: 10. CDR3 in amino acids: CASSLAGGGAWTEAFF. CDR3 coding DNA: TGTGCCAGCAGCTTGGCGGGAGGGGGCGCTTGGACTGAAGCTTTCTTT.

The V call is TRBV18, the J call TRBJ1-4; TRBD1 matches 8 bases. The V gene end was trimmed by 3 bases and the J gene end by 7 bases; junction bases not matched to a gene: 4. Germline lookup yields CDR1 KGHSH and CDR2 LQKENI. This CDR3 is built from 14 residues. This CDR3 reads CASSPSQGGEKLFF. The CDR3 DNA sequence: TGTGCCAGCTCACCTTCACAGGGGGGTGAAAAACTGTTTTTT.

A single count supports this clone. J is TRBJ1-4 and V is TRBV30; D is uncertain. The CDR3 contains 13 residues. Per germline, CDR1 GTSNPN and CDR2 SVGIG (reference sequence). V gave up 2 bases and J gave up 8 bases, with 12 bases separating them. CDR3 amino acids: CAWSLRTDEKLFF. The CDR3 DNA reads as TGTGCCTGGAGTTTAAGGACCGACGAAAAACTGTTTTTT.

The chain carries TRBV19 and TRBJ1-6; perhaps TRBD1 as D (6 bases). The length of the CDR3 is 16 residues. V gave up 1 base and J gave up 7 bases, with 14 bases separating them. The V gene's germline CDR1 is LNHDA and CDR2 SQIVND (reference sequence). The CDR3 protein is CASSIVRGAGNSPLHF. The DNA of the CDR3 is TGTGCCAGTAGTATAGTGAGGGGGGCCGGGAATTCACCCCTCCACTTT.

The chain joins TRBV7-2 to TRBJ2-4; 7 bases align to TRBD1. Germline V gene sequence: CDR1 SGHTA, CDR2 FQGNSA. The CDR3 sequence is 18 residues long. J gave up 0 bases and V 3 bases, and 11 bases lay outside the gene matches. The CDR3 DNA sequence: TGTGCCAGCAGCTTGGCACAGGGGTTAGATATAGCCAAAAACATTCAGTACTTC. Encoded protein: CASSLAQGLDIAKNIQYF.

The chain links TRBV4-2 to TRBJ1-1; D call uncertain. Trimming removed 1 base at V and 6 bases at J, with 6 bases between. This CDR3 is built from 12 residues. The germline CDR1 and CDR2 sequences are LGHNA and YNFKEQ. CDR3 protein: CASSQVRAEAFF. As DNA, the CDR3 is TGTGCCAGCAGCCAAGTCAGAGCTGAAGCTTTCTTT.

This clone showed up just once. The genes are TRBV7-6 and TRBJ2-7; D might be TRBD1 or TRBD2, each matching 5 bases. The V end lost 2 bases, the J end lost 5 bases, and 19 bases lay between the germline ends. Germline V gene lookup returns CDR1 SGHVS and CDR2 FNYEAQ. This CDR3 comprises 16 residues. CDR3 nucleotides: TGTGCCAGCAGCTTAAACCCCCCCCCGGGGCCCAACGAGCAGTACTTC. This gives the protein CASSLNPPPGPNEQYF.

The chain has TRBV6-5 and TRBJ2-4; D gene uncertain. Trimming stripped 5 bases from V and 9 bases from J, with 11 bases between. There are 12 residues in the CDR3. Germline CDR1 is MNHEY and CDR2 is SVGAGI. This CDR3 is CASSPGGSIQYF. The CDR3 DNA is TGTGCCAGCAGTCCCGGTGGTTCCATTCAGTACTTC.

This clone showed up just a few times. The rearrangement joins TRBV4-1 to TRBJ1-2; no definite D call. The CDR3 contains 14 residues. The V gene's germline CDR1 is MGHRA and CDR2 YSYEKL. The V end lost 3 bases, the J end lost 4 bases, and 12 bases lay between the germline ends. The CDR3 coding sequence is TGCGCCAGCAGCCAGATGGGTTCTGGCTATGGCTACACCTTC. This codes for CASSQMGSGYGYTF.

The chain joins TRBV25-1 to TRBJ2-3; tentative D call: TRBD2 (5 bases). V lost 1 base to trimming and J lost 2 bases, with 16 bases between them. CDR1 and CDR2 (germline): MGHDK, SYGVNS. This CDR3 is built from 17 residues. The chain's CDR3 is CASSESPGYLNTDTQYF. CDR3 bases: TGTGCCAGCAGTGAATCCCCGGGGTACTTGAACACAGATACGCAGTATTTT.

The chain has TRBV5-6 and TRBJ2-7; TRBD1 aligns across 7 bases. V was clipped by 3 bases and J by 2 bases; unmatched bases: 8. The V gene's germline CDR1 is SGHDT and CDR2 YYEEEE. The CDR3 totals 15 residues. The CDR3, as DNA: TGTGCCAGCAGCTCTGTCGACAGGGTCCCCTACGAGCAGTACTTC. Protein sequence: CASSSVDRVPYEQYF.

This chain links TRBV2 with TRBJ2-6; D is uncertain. The ends were cut back, 2 bases at V and 0 bases at J, with 8 bases in the middle. CDR1 SNHLY and CDR2 FYNNEI come from the germline V gene. The CDR3 consists of 16 residues. CDR3 coding DNA: TGTGCCAGCAGTGAATGGGTAAACTCTGGGGCCAACGTCCTGACTTTC. This encodes CASSEWVNSGANVLTF. Full variable domain (outside the CDR3, taken from reference TRBV2 and TRBJ2-6): EPEVTQTPSHQVTQMGQEVILRCVPISNHLYFYWYRQILGQKVEFLVSFYNNEISEKSEIFDDQFSVERPDGSNFTLKIRSTKLEDSAMYFCASSEWVNSGANVLTFGAGSRLTVL.

The V and J genes are TRBV18 and TRBJ1-1, with D possibly being TRBD1 (5 bases). Deletions cut 1 base from V and 1 base from J, with 7 bases between. CDR1 KGHSH and CDR2 LQKENI come from the germline V gene. The CDR3 is 14 residues long. CDR3 sequence (DNA): TGTGCCAGCTCACCACGACAGCAGAACACTGAAGCTTTCTTT. Its protein is CASSPRQQNTEAFF. The full variable domain, rest sourced from reference TRBV18 and TRBJ1-1, is NAGVMQNPRHLVRRRGQEARLRCSPMKGHSHVYWYRQLPEEGLKFMVYLQKENIIDESGMPKERFSAEFPKEGPSILRIQQVVRGDSAAYFCASSPRQQNTEAFFGQGTRLTVV.

The chain uses TRBV9 and TRBJ2-1, with TRBD2 matching over 8 bases. The J segment lost 4 bases and the V segment lost 5 bases, leaving 11 bases of the junction unmatched. Germline CDR1 and CDR2: SGDLS and YYNGEE. The CDR3 runs to 16 residues. The CDR3 nucleotides are TGTGCCAGCAGACCAGTTCGGGGGGGCAAGTACAATGAGCAGTTCTTC. Protein product: CASRPVRGGKYNEQFF.

V is TRBV19 and J is TRBJ2-7; D may be TRBD1 (5 bases). Trimming pared 1 base from V and 3 bases from J, leaving 7 bases between. The CDR3 loop spans 13 amino acids. Germline CDR1 and CDR2: LNHDA and SQIVND (reference sequence). For the CDR3, the DNA is TGTGCCAGTAGTATAGGGGGCAGCTACGAGCAGTACTTC. Residues: CASSIGGSYEQYF.

V is TRBV5-1 and J is TRBJ1-1; 7 bases fit TRBD1. Trimming cost V 3 bases and J 4 bases; bases outside gene matches: 6. This CDR3 has 14 amino acids. CDR1 is SGHRS and CDR2 is YFSETQ in the germline V gene. CDR3 sequence reads: CASSSTGFSTEAFF. The DNA for the CDR3 is TGCGCCAGCAGCTCGACAGGGTTTAGCACTGAAGCTTTCTTT.

This clone has a single count. This chain links TRBV27 with TRBJ2-7; D is unclear. The CDR3 sequence is 13 residues long. CDR1 and CDR2 from the germline V gene are MNHEY and SMNVEV (reference sequence). With 0 bases removed from V and 4 bases from J, the gap between germline ends came to 7 bases. DNA of the CDR3: TGTGCCAGCAGTTTATCGTCCCTTTACGAGCAGTACTTC. Its protein product is CASSLSSLYEQYF.